This TCR beta chain was identified during a study of T-cell reconstitution after alpha-beta-depleted transplantation in children. Researchers prepared the TCRbeta library using unique molecular identifiers, the study reports. TCRdb recomputed calls from the PCR reads with MiXCR, one row per CDR3 protein. The sample contains approximately 630,000 distinct CDR3 sequences, 13% of which appear only once. Sequenced material: PBMCs, taken before TCRalphabeta/CD19-depleted stem cell transplant. The source of this sequence is a girl aged 2 to 10 with congenital amegakaryocytic thrombocytopenia, due to receive a stem cell transplant.

As DNA, the CDR3 is TGTGCCAGCAGCTCCGTGTACAGGGAACCAGAAAAACTGTTTTTT. Protein: CASSSVYREPEKLFF. The rearrangement links TRBV7-9 to TRBJ1-4, with a weak D call TRBD1 (6 bases). The germline V gene has CDR1 SEHNR and CDR2 FQNEAQ (reference sequence). The CDR3 covers 15 residues. Trimming cost V 4 bases and J 8 bases, with 17 bases left between them.